This is a list of T cell receptor beta chains from one sample in a study of cytomegalovirus exposure and HLA in healthy donors. Using immunoSEQ multiplex PCR, the repertoire was profiled, and TCRdb retains in-frame clones only, with some absent. There are around 76,000 clones in the sample; about 81% occur only once, and 8% to 9.5% lies in the top ten. Sequencing input: PBMCs. The source is a woman aged 40 to 50 in good health and CMV-seropositive. The CDR3 runs from the conserved cysteine through the conserved F or W. The order of the fields is J gene, D gene, clone size, V gene, CDR3 protein, CDR3 DNA. D genes are given only for firm matches. Expanded clones get a size class; other rows say once, few or many, or leave the size out.

>TRBJ1-5|NA|NA|TRBV5-8
CASSLGPYQPQHF
TGTGCCAGCAGCTTGGGGCCGTATCAGCCCCAGCATTTT
>TRBJ1-1|TRBD1|once|TRBV12-5
CASGLDPPQGATTEAFF
TGTGCTAGTGGTTTGGACCCTCCACAGGGGGCAACCACTGAAGCTTTCTTT
>TRBJ2-1|TRBD2|NA|TRBV9
CASSAPRASGDNEQFF
TGTGCCAGCAGCGCCCCCCGAGCAAGCGGGGACAATGAGCAGTTCTTC
>TRBJ1-2|TRBD1|NA|TRBV10-3
CAIRLGQANGYTF
TGTGCCATCAGGCTGGGACAGGCAAACGGCTACACCTTC
>TRBJ1-1|NA|once|TRBV7-2
CASSLTGGGTEAFF
TGTGCCAGCAGCTTAACCGGGGGAGGGACTGAAGCTTTCTTT
>TRBJ1-4|TRBD1|NA|TRBV7-8
CASSFQGQGLEKLFF
TGTGCCAGCAGCTTTCAGGGACAGGGGCTCGAAAAACTGTTTTTT
>TRBJ2-3|NA|NA|TRBV1
CTSSRGLAGGTDTQYF
TGCACCAGCAGCCGGGGACTAGCGGGGGGCACAGATACGCAGTATTTT
>TRBJ2-7|NA|NA|TRBV6-5
CSSKDEAYEQYF
TGTTCCAGCAAAGACGAGGCCTACGAGCAGTACTTC
>TRBJ2-5|NA|few|TRBV6-5
CASKRGAETQYF
TGTGCCAGTAAACGGGGGGCAGAGACCCAGTACTTC
>TRBJ1-2|NA|few|TRBV6-5
CASSKGRGRHGYTF
TGTGCCAGCAGCAAAGGGCGGGGGCGCCATGGCTACACCTTC
>TRBJ1-3|TRBD1|NA|TRBV6-5
CASRPRGLNGNTIYF
TGTGCCAGCAGGCCAAGGGGGCTAAATGGAAACACCATATATTTT
>TRBJ2-1|NA|NA|TRBV6-6
CASSSWGDNEQFF
TGTGCCAGCAGTTCCTGGGGGGACAATGAGCAGTTCTTC
>TRBJ2-1|NA|NA|TRBV7-2
CASSLDPRDTRGDNEQFF
TGTGCCAGCAGCTTAGACCCCCGGGACACCCGAGGGGACAATGAGCAGTTCTTC
>TRBJ2-1|TRBD1|NA|TRBV7-6
CASSFRDRDNEQFF
TGTGCCAGCAGCTTCCGGGACAGGGACAATGAGCAGTTCTTC
>TRBJ2-7|TRBD1|few|TRBV6-5
CASSRDRTYEQYF
TGTGCCAGCAGCCGGGACAGGACCTACGAGCAGTACTTC